This record covers a single T cell receptor (beta chain). Its antigen is undetermined. These data are taken from a study of shared clonotypes between healthy human individuals. Researchers divided each subset's genomic DNA evenly across several immunoSEQ plates. Produced via immunoSEQ multiplex PCR; TCRdb's table is partial and in-frame only. The sample carries 2 million to 2.5 million clones, around 92% recorded once. Study-wide results and caveats: Richness estimates generally favored naive over memory subsets. When compared with the clonotypes that were shared by all four sorted-subset donors, the non-shared clonotypes turned out to have lower generation probabilities.

The CDR3 covers 16 residues. V lost 3 bases and J 0 bases, leaving 12 bases between the germline ends. Germline loops: CDR1 SEHNR, CDR2 FQNEAQ (reference sequence). The receptor was isolated from a man younger than 35 in good health. Some clones in this sample may be carry-over from other donors' samples. The sequenced sample was naive CD4+ T cells from PBMCs. Subset noted: CD45RA+ positively selected. The chain employs TRBV7-9 and TRBJ2-1, with D perhaps TRBD2 (5 bases). CDR3 sequence (DNA): TGTGCCAGCAGCTTCCTGACTGGGAGCTCCTACAATGAGCAGTTCTTC. This gives the protein CASSFLTGSSYNEQFF.